This T cell receptor (beta chain) appears in the sequencing data of a study of early T cells in non-severe SARS-CoV-2 infection. Unique molecular identifiers were added to individual cDNA molecules. TCRdb reprocessed the 5' RACE reads with MiXCR, giving one entry per CDR3 protein. The repertoire includes under 65,000 distinct CDR3 sequences, 10% to 15% of them detected once, and more than 9% sits in the top ten. There are a few counts of this clonotype. The V gene lost 3 bases and the J gene lost 5 bases, with 17 bases spanning the gap. Germline assignment: CDR1 SEHNR and CDR2 FQNEAQ (reference sequence). The CDR3 totals 15 residues.

The genes are TRBV7-9 and TRBJ2-7; D is possibly TRBD2 (6 bases). The sample consisted of whole blood. This TCR was recovered from an adult who was a healthcare worker with PCR-confirmed SARS-CoV-2 infection or an uninfected control (not recorded which). The CDR3 reads CASSFHRPGGDEQYF. In DNA form, the CDR3 reads TGTGCCAGCAGCTTCCACCGTCCCGGCGGGGACGAGCAGTACTTC.